A single sample gave rise to the 28 T cell receptor beta chains below, sequenced in a study of blood T cells in healthy people across ages. A second PCR of about 6 to 12 cycles used a sample-barcoded 5' primer and a J-beta primer mix. A single record per CDR3 protein comes from TCRdb applying MiXCR to the 5' RACE reads. The data show about 1.7 million distinct CDR3 sequences, 28% seen once. Sequenced: blood. Receptors were obtained from a woman aged 25 to 39 in good health.

In this sample, this clonotype turned up many times. The chain combines TRBV9 with TRBJ2-1; 12 bases map to TRBD2. V dropped 3 bases and J dropped 9; count of bases not matched to a gene: 10. The length of the CDR3 is 16 residues. The germline V gene has CDR1 SGDLS and CDR2 YYNGEE. CDR3 DNA: TGTGCCAGCAGCGACCGACCTAGCGGGGGGGCTGGTGAGCAGTTCTTC. Its protein is CASSDRPSGGAGEQFF.

This clonotype was seen repeatedly, ten times or more. This chain joins TRBV4-1 and TRBJ1-5; weak D call: TRBD1 (5 bases). The CDR3 is 17 residues long. From germline, CDR1 is MGHRA and CDR2 YSYEKL. V lost 5 bases to trimming and J lost 6 bases, with 23 bases between them. The CDR3 loop reads CASSGRTWGDGGQPQHF. The CDR3 DNA reads TGCGCCAGCAGCGGGCGGACATGGGGGGATGGGGGTCAGCCCCAGCATTTT.

This clonotype appeared a few times. V is TRBV6-1 and J is TRBJ2-7, with D maybe TRBD1 (6 bases). CDR1 is MNHNS and CDR2 is SASEGT in the germline V gene. This CDR3 is 14 amino acids long. V was pared by 7 bases and J by 0 bases, with 13 bases between. DNA of the CDR3: TGTGCCAGCAAGGGGGTGTGGAGCTCCTACGAGCAGTACTTC. Translated, it gives CASKGVWSSYEQYF.

This clonotype was seen only a few times. The V gene is TRBV12-3 or TRBV12-4, the J gene TRBJ1-1; D gene unclear. The CDR3 is made up of 14 amino acids. Trimming stripped 2 bases from V and 1 base from J, with 8 bases between. CDR3 sequence (DNA): TGTGCCAGCAGTTTATATCTTGGGAACACTGAAGCTTTCTTT. Protein: CASSLYLGNTEAFF.

Many counts were recorded for this clonotype. V and J are TRBV4-1 and TRBJ2-3, with D possibly being TRBD2 (9 bases). Trimming removed 10 bases at V and 2 bases at J, with 19 bases between. The CDR3 contains 15 residues. From germline, CDR1 is MGHRA and CDR2 YSYEKL. The chain's CDR3 is CAIRGLAGTTDTQYF. Written as DNA, the CDR3 is TGCGCCATCAGGGGGCTAGCGGGGACCACAGATACGCAGTATTTT.

The chain recombines TRBV4-3 with TRBJ2-5; D remains unclear. The germline gives CDR1 LGHNA, CDR2 YSLEER. Trimming left V 1 base short and J 11 bases short, with 14 bases between. This CDR3 has 13 residues. CDR3 amino acids: CASSQVLGEEQYF. The CDR3 nucleotides read TGCGCCAGCAGCCAAGTTCTAGGTGAAGAGCAGTACTTC.

The sample holds a few counts of this clonotype. The chain has TRBV12-3 or TRBV12-4 and TRBJ2-7; 8 bases match TRBD1. CDR3 length: 14 amino acids. The trim removed 0 bases at V and 12 bases at J, leaving 10 bases unmatched. CDR3 loop: CASSLARDRPIPYF. CDR3 bases: TGTGCCAGCAGTTTAGCGCGGGACAGGCCCATCCCGTACTTC.

This clonotype was seen a handful of times. CDR3 nucleotide sequence: TGTGCCAGCAGCCAAGCAGACATAAACTCCTACAATGAGCAGTTCTTC. It yields the protein CASSQADINSYNEQFF. The gene calls are TRBV14 and TRBJ2-1; D gene unclear. The CDR3 covers 16 residues. Germline CDR1 and CDR2: SGHDN and FVKESK. V dropped 1 base and J dropped 0 bases, with 10 bases sitting between them.

The sample holds many counts of this clonotype. V and J are TRBV29-1 and TRBJ1-2, with D possibly being TRBD1 (6 bases). Trimming removed 6 bases at V and 3 bases at J, with 11 bases between. Per the germline V gene, CDR1 is SQVTM and CDR2 is ANQGSEA. The CDR3 covers 12 residues. The CDR3 spells CSVPDRYYGYTF. CDR3 nucleotide sequence: TGCAGCGTGCCCGACAGGTACTATGGCTACACCTTC.

The chain recombines TRBV7-2 with TRBJ2-7; D possibly matches TRBD1 or TRBD2 (5 bases each). CDR1 is SGHTA, CDR2 FQGNSA, per germline. V was clipped by 5 bases and J by 6 bases, with 17 bases between them. This CDR3 spans 14 amino acids. The CDR3 region has the DNA TGTGCCAGCAGCACACGTGGGACGTCGGGCGAGCAGTACTTC. It yields the protein CASSTRGTSGEQYF.

The table lists this clonotype with many counts. V and J are TRBV7-2 and TRBJ1-2; D may be TRBD1 (5 bases). Trimming removed 3 bases at V and 3 bases at J, with 11 bases between. CDR3 length: 14 amino acids. The germline V gene has CDR1 SGHTA and CDR2 FQGNSA. The CDR3 loop reads CASSLGRGDYGYTF. The DNA for the CDR3 is TGTGCCAGCAGCTTGGGGCGGGGCGACTATGGCTACACCTTC.

The chain combines TRBV7-2 with TRBJ2-2; TRBD2 aligns across 10 bases. The CDR3 spans 17 residues. Germline V gene sequence: CDR1 SGHTA, CDR2 FQGNSA. The V segment lost 3 bases and the J segment 3 bases; nucleotides outside the gene matches: 7. This CDR3 is CASSLGLANMDTGELFF. The CDR3 DNA sequence: TGTGCCAGCAGCTTGGGACTAGCGAATATGGACACCGGGGAGCTGTTTTTT.

Comment on this clonotype: At one of its ends the junction is not consistent with the germline gene, which may arise from a read error. The V gene is TRBV15, the J gene TRBJ2-1, with D possibly being TRBD2 (6 bases). Germline CDR1 LNHNV, CDR2 YYDKDF (reference sequence). The CDR3 is made up of 15 amino acids. The CDR3: CATSREGGPDNGQFF. The CDR3, as DNA: TGTGCCACCAGCAGAGAGGGGGGTCCAGACAATGGGCAGTTCTTC.

This clonotype turned up a few times. J is TRBJ1-1 and V is TRBV29-1; D call uncertain. This CDR3 contains 15 residues. V was clipped by 3 bases and J by 0 bases, with 14 bases between them. The germline V gene encodes CDR1 SQVTM and CDR2 ANQGSEA. The CDR3 DNA sequence: TGCAGCGTTGACCTCTGGCGGCCCATGAACACTGAAGCTTTCTTT. Its translation is CSVDLWRPMNTEAFF.

The chain has TRBV7-9 and TRBJ2-1; 12 bases agree with TRBD2. V trimming: 5 bases; J trimming: 9 bases; junction bases outside the gene matches: 11. Germline values: CDR1 SEHNR, CDR2 FQNEAQ (reference sequence). CDR3 length equals 16 residues. CDR3 sequence reads: CASSPTSGRTEIEQFF. DNA for the CDR3: TGTGCCAGCAGCCCCACTAGCGGGAGGACAGAAATTGAGCAGTTCTTC. The variable domain in full, completed from reference TRBV7-9 and TRBJ2-1, reads DTGVSQNPRHKITKRGQNVTFRCDPISEHNRLYWYRQTLGQGPEFLTYFQNEAQLEKSRLLSDRFSAERPKGSFSTLEIQRTEQGDSAMYLCASSPTSGRTEIEQFFGPGTRLTVL.

A word on this clonotype: The germline gene is not matched at one end of the junction; a read error may be the cause. The chain joins TRBV6-1 to TRBJ2-3; D gene ambiguous. From germline, CDR1 is MNHNS and CDR2 SASEGT. This CDR3 spans 13 amino acids. The CDR3 region is CVSSAVNTDTQYF. The CDR3 DNA reads as TGTGTCAGCAGTGCAGTCAACACAGATACGCAGTATTTT.

CDR3 region: CASSQEPGVSNNEQFF. The CDR3 DNA follows: TGTGCCAGCAGCCAAGAGCCAGGCGTGAGCAACAATGAGCAGTTCTTC. This chain connects TRBV14 to TRBJ2-1; D ambiguous. CDR3 length: 16 amino acids. Germline CDR1 is SGHDN and CDR2 is FVKESK. Trimming shortened V by 0 bases and J by 5 bases, and 14 bases separated the two germline ends. Together with reference TRBV14 and TRBJ2-1, the CDR3 gives the full variable domain: EAGVTQFPSHSVIEKGQTVTLRCDPISGHDNLYWYRRVMGKEIKFLLHFVKESKQDESGMPNNRFLAERTGGTYSTLKVQPAELEDSGVYFCASSQEPGVSNNEQFFGPGTRLTVL.

Concerning this clonotype itself: The junction departs from the called germline gene at one end, perhaps through a read error. The rearrangement joins TRBV6-2 or TRBV6-3 to TRBJ1-5; perhaps TRBD1 as D (5 bases). The CDR3 loop spans 13 amino acids. Germline V CDR1 and CDR2: MNHEY, SVGEGT. CDR3 sequence: CASNYQGARPQHF. CDR3 nucleotides: TGTGCCAGCAATTACCAGGGTGCCCGGCCCCAGCATTTT.

V usage is TRBV7-3 and J usage is TRBJ2-7; D possibly uses TRBD1 or TRBD2 (5 bases each). The CDR3 is made up of 13 amino acids. The V end lost 9 bases, the J end lost 0 bases, and 12 bases lay between the germline ends. In germline, CDR1 is SGHTA, CDR2 FQGTGA. The CDR3 nucleotides are TGTGCCAGGAGCCAGGGACCCTCCTACGAGCAGTACTTC. As protein: CARSQGPSYEQYF.

The sample holds a few counts of this clonotype. This chain connects TRBV7-2 to TRBJ2-4; 14 nucleotides match TRBD2. CDR3 length: 16 residues. The V segment lost 3 bases and the J segment 12 bases; nucleotides outside the gene matches: 10. Germline CDR1 SGHTA, CDR2 FQGNSA. Here the CDR3 reads CASSFLSTSGGATQYF. The CDR3 DNA follows: TGTGCCAGCAGCTTTCTTTCGACTAGCGGGGGGGCCACTCAGTACTTC.

This clonotype was observed a few times. The chain is built from TRBV20-1 and TRBJ1-2, with D possibly TRBD1 on 5 matching bases. V dropped 1 base and J dropped 4 bases, with 7 bases sitting between them. Germline-derived CDR1 and CDR2 are DFQATT and SNEGSKA (reference sequence). The CDR3 contains 12 residues. CDR3 region: CSARGQIYGYTF. CDR3 coding DNA: TGCAGTGCTAGAGGACAGATCTATGGCTACACCTTC.

Points on this clonotype: One base away lies a much larger clone, so this may be a sequencing read error. The V gene is TRBV5-1, the J gene TRBJ2-1, with TRBD2 identical over 10 bases. The V gene end was trimmed by 3 bases and the J gene end by 12 bases; junction bases not matched to a gene: 12. Germline V CDR1 and CDR2: SGHRS, YFSETQ. The CDR3 covers 15 residues. The CDR3 coding sequence is TGCGCCAGCAGCTCGGTTGCTAGCGGGGGTGGATCGCAGTTCTTC. It encodes CASSSVASGGGSQFF.

Comments on this clonotype: This may be a read error: a much more frequent sequence differs by one nucleotide. The chain links TRBV29-1 to TRBJ2-1; a weak D match, TRBD2 (7 bases). The V end was cut by 0 bases, the J end by 13 bases, with 19 bases between. The CDR3 has 14 amino acids. CDR1 and CDR2 (germline): SQVTM, ANQGSEA. CDR3 sequence: CSVEDIGEGETQFF. DNA of the CDR3: TGCAGCGTTGAAGACATCGGGGAGGGGGAGACCCAGTTCTTC.

In regard to this clonotype: It may be a read error: a sequence one base away is much more abundant. This chain joins TRBV7-2 and TRBJ2-5; D possibly corresponds to TRBD2 (7 bases). The V and J ends lost 0 bases and 8 bases respectively, with 19 bases between them. In germline, CDR1 is SGHTA, CDR2 FQGNSA. This CDR3 region has 16 residues. The CDR3 region has the DNA TGTGCCAGCAGCTTAGCATTGGCGGGGGCCCAAAACACCCAGTACTTC. Encoded protein: CASSLALAGAQNTQYF.

This clonotype was observed a handful of times. The chain has TRBV9 and TRBJ1-1; D remains unclear. This CDR3 spans 14 amino acids. Germline CDR1 SGDLS, CDR2 YYNGEE. Trimming took 0 bases from V and 5 from J, leaving 11 bases between them. CDR3 loop: CASSVATLGTEAFF. The CDR3 coding sequence is TGTGCCAGCAGCGTAGCAACCCTCGGGACTGAAGCTTTCTTT.

The chain recombines TRBV5-1 with TRBJ2-6; D possibly corresponds to TRBD1 (6 bases). V lost 6 bases and J 4 bases, leaving 20 bases between the germline ends. Germline V gene sequence: CDR1 SGHRS, CDR2 YFSETQ. The CDR3 is made up of 17 amino acids. For the CDR3, the DNA is TGCGCCAGCACACGGACAGCAGGGGTAGGCGGGGCCAACGTCCTGACTTTC. This gives the protein CASTRTAGVGGANVLTF.

The rearrangement joins TRBV6-5 to TRBJ2-1, with D maybe TRBD2 (6 bases). The CDR3 is 16 residues long. Germline CDR1 reads MNHEY; CDR2 reads SVGAGI. The V end was cut by 2 bases, the J end by 9 bases, with 20 bases between. CDR3 sequence reads: CASSYAPGLRAVEQFF. DNA for the CDR3: TGTGCCAGCAGTTACGCCCCGGGACTCAGGGCGGTTGAGCAGTTCTTC.

In this sample, this clonotype turned up a few times. The chain couples TRBV20-1 to TRBJ1-3; maybe TRBD1 (5 bases). Germline V gives CDR1 DFQATT, CDR2 SNEGSKA (reference sequence). CDR3 length equals 12 residues. V lost 5 bases, J lost 4 bases, and 9 bases lay in between. The CDR3 DNA is TGCAGTGCTTCCCACAGGGGAAACACCATATATTTT. Translation gives CSASHRGNTIYF.